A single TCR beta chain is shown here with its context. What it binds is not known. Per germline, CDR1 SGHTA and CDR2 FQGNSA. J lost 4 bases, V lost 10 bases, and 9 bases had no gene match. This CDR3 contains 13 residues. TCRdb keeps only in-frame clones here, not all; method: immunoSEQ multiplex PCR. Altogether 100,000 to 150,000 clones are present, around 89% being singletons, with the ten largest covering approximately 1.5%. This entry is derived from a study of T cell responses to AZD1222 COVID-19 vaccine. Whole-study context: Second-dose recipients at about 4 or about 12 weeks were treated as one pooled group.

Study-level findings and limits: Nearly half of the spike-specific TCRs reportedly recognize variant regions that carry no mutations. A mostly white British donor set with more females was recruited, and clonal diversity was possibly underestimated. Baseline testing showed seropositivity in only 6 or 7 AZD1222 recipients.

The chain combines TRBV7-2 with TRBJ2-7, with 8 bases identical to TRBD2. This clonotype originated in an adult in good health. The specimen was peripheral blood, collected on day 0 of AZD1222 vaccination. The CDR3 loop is CATLREAWYEQYF. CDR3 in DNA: TGTGCCACCCTGCGGGAGGCTTGGTACGAGCAGTACTTC.